The entry that follows covers one TCR beta chain sequence. Its antigen is unknown. The CDR3 is 14 amino acids. The V gene lost 4 bases and the J gene lost 0 bases, with 9 bases spanning the gap. Germline assignment: CDR1 SNHLY and CDR2 FYNNEI. This entry comes from a study of PD-1 blockade in mismatch repair-deficient tumors. Across the whole study: Patients had 12 mismatch repair-deficient cancer types, all previously treated and progressing. The study's findings and limits: After pembrolizumab, tumor-resident clones rose rapidly, then generally contracted before radiologic responses.

Sequenced by immunoSEQ multiplex PCR; TCRdb stores in-frame clones only, minus some. Of under 25,000 clones detected, about four fifths appear once; the ten largest clones hold 17%. PCR or immunohistochemistry showed mismatch repair deficiency in every enrolled patient. TCR sequencing covered three patients who responded to pembrolizumab. This material consisted of peripheral blood, taken 2 weeks after starting pembrolizumab. This sequence joins TRBV2 and TRBJ1-1; D is possibly TRBD1 (6 bases). This sequence was found in an adult with mismatch repair-deficient cancer. CDR3 loop: CASSVDSMNTEAFF. The CDR3 nucleotides read TGTGCCAGCAGTGTGGACAGTATGAACACTGAAGCTTTCTTT.